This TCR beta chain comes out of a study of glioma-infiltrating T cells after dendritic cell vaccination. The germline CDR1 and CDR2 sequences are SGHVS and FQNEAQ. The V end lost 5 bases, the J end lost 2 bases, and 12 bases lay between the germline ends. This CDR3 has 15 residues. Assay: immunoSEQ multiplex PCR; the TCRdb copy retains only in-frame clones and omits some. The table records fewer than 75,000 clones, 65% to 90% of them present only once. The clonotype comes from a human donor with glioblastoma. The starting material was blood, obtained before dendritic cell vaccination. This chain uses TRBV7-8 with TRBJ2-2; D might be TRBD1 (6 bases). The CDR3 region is CASSRAGANTGELFF. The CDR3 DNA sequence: TGTGCCAGCAGCCGCGCAGGGGCCAACACCGGGGAGCTGTTTTTT. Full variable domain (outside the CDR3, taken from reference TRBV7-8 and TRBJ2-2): GAGVSQSPRYKVAKRGQDVALRCDPISGHVSLFWYQQALGQGPEFLTYFQNEAQLDKSGLPSDRFFAERPEGSVSTLKIQRTQQEDSAVYLCASSRAGANTGELFFGEGSRLTVL.